The T cell receptor beta chain described here comes from a study of shared clonotypes between healthy human individuals. TCRdb's table, derived via immunoSEQ multiplex PCR, lists solely in-frame clones and lacks some. The data contain nearly 500,000 clones, over 60% of them seen just once; the ten biggest clones take up approximately 13%. Sequencing was done on a sample of PBMCs. The TCR originated in a woman aged 35 to 49 in good health. Some clones in this sample may be carry-over from other donors' samples.

DNA of the CDR3: TGTGCCAGCAGCAAAGTTAACAGGGGGCTCGACGAGCAGTACTTC. Its protein is CASSKVNRGLDEQYF. V gene TRBV21-1 combines with J gene TRBJ2-7; the table calls TRBD1, which could not be checked here. TRBV21-1 is a pseudogene locus. The CDR3 loop spans 15 amino acids.